Described below is a single T cell receptor beta chain sequence and its context. This clone has a handful of counts. Its antigen has not been determined. Base qualities are not recorded, but no much larger clone differs from it by a single base. The cohort comprised hundreds of healthy bone marrow donors. At the time of sampling, all cohort members were nominally healthy, though unrecorded immune exposures were likely present. The donor tested CMV seronegative, placing the donor among the 350 or so seronegative members of the cohort. A peripheral blood sample was collected from each donor, and TCR beta sequencing was performed on peripheral blood mononuclear cells. The Qiagen DNeasy Blood Extraction Kit was used to extract genomic DNA from the blood cell samples. The sample belongs to a study of cytomegalovirus exposure and HLA in healthy donors (dated by TCRdb to the late 2010s). Context from the whole study: According to an earlier analysis of a few hundred of the donors, about 179 million T cells yielded over 90 million unique TCR beta sequences and 276 Gb of sequence data. Among the roughly 400 genotyped donors, more than 70% belonged to the genetic ancestry cluster associated with self-reported Caucasian donors. The study aimed to test whether signatures of past pathogen exposure could be identified by cataloging public T cell receptors. The study combined high-throughput TCR immunosequencing, statistical association of individual TCRs with disease status, and machine learning to predict cytomegalovirus infection status. HLA typing included class I and class II loci at four-digit resolution. Besides the first cohort of roughly 700 subjects, a separate validation cohort made up of 120 different subjects was used. Roughly 5 DR-DQ haplotypes were handled as single units for association and clustering, since linkage in the cohort was strong. An earlier analysis of around 580 of the donors used high-throughput TCR beta sequencing to judge whether each TCR beta V gene segment behaved as functional or pseudogenic. Among 398 genotyped donors of the cohort, an average of around 240,000 unique TCR beta nucleotide sequences were sequenced per donor, around 18% of them non-productive. A later analysis re-examined previously published TCR beta repertoires from 500 to 700 donors and added high-resolution HLA genotyping to investigate patterns of TCR occurrence. Rather than drawing on any new phenotypic data, the later analysis identified candidate immune exposures from TCR beta sequences and the way those sequences occurred across donors. A later genetic analysis took genome-wide SNP genotypes for 398 of the 666 donors and used that subset as a discovery cohort. An early release covering over 500 HLA-typed donors comprised about 310 gigabases of sequencing data and tens of millions of unique TCR sequences. Typing coverage varied by locus: about 620-630 donors for A, B, C, DRB1 and DQB1; 522 for DQA1; more than 600 for DPA1; approximately 470 for DPB1. Every repertoire in the discovery cohort had been generated on one and the same sequencing platform. Using immunosequencing, the study profiled T cell repertoires from 666 subjects and related those repertoires to cytomegalovirus serostatus. Donor age, sex, ethnicity and CMV serostatus were collected together with the repertoire data. Paper-wide results and their limitations: In a later analysis, the rate of TCR association differed among HLA loci, with DRB1 alleles having the most associated TCRs and HLA-C alleles having the fewest. A few of the identified cytomegalovirus-associated TCR beta chains were confirmed in vitro to be specific for cytomegalovirus antigens. In a later analysis, HLA-associated TCR beta chains were found to be more clonally expanded and to have lower generation probabilities than equally common non-associated chains. A further reported finding was that TCR beta sequences accurately predicted the HLA-A and HLA-B alleles for most subjects in the first cohort. Specific HLA alleles were associated with more than 15,000 TCR beta sequences at a false discovery rate of 0.05 in a later analysis. A group of highly shared sequence variants was considered likely to be a technical artifact of the sequencing pipeline. Only TCR beta chains were sequenced in this cohort, and the absence of alpha or paired-chain data limited detectable features. Strong co-occurrence of HLA alleles, especially DR and DQ, made assigning TCR associations to individual alleles difficult. Broadly in line with IMGT annotations, most TCR beta V segments showed up in productive rearrangements about 87% or about 30% of the time in an earlier analysis of a few hundred of the donors. The presence/absence analyses assumed that sequencing depth was roughly uniform across donors, and that assumption may not be true. The earlier analysis of fewer than 750 of the donors excluded some 15 rarely observed V segments, including chromosome 9 orphons, because counts were too low. According to a later genetic analysis, donors in an Asian-associated ancestry cluster had fewer N-insertions in productive TCRs than the approximately 670-donor mean. CMV serostatus was the only immune exposure information available for the cohort. Some IMGT-functional V segments, including TRBV6-2 and TRBV6-3, could not be told apart with the 87-base-pair reads, so those segments were excluded. A total of 150 to 200 TCR beta chains were listed by the study as associated with cytomegalovirus. According to the authors, the approach could potentially be generalized to other disease states and immunological phenotypes. A later analysis found that most CMV-associated TCR beta chains appeared HLA-restricted, with HLA associations seemingly driven largely by CMV exposure. V-gene and J-gene trimming of TCR beta chains was associated with a missense DCLRE1C variant in a later genetic analysis, and the association was replicated in an independent cohort. Because HLA typing was unavailable for some donors at each locus, only the typed subset was used in association tests. Cytomegalovirus status was reported to be diagnosed by the classifier with high specificity and sensitivity in both the original and validation cohorts. Linkage disequilibrium might explain the correlated functional status among segregating V segments, but an unknown experimental factor could not be excluded. Several of the top co-occurrence clusters appeared to be linked to parvovirus B19, influenza, CMV and Epstein-Barr virus, according to a later analysis. Most TCR sequences were seen in very few donors, while some public TCRs were found in many individuals.

Reading from cysteine to phenylalanine, the CDR3 counts 13 amino acids. The CDR3 DNA has 39 bases and is translated from base 1. V and J lose 2 bases and 5 bases, and a span of 9 bases separates them. From the germline V gene, CDR1 is SGHTA and CDR2 is FQGNSA. Library method: the immunoSEQ multiplex PCR assay. For the multiplex PCR, a mixture combining 60 forward primers for TCR Vbeta segments and 13 reverse primers for TCR Jbeta segments was used. Amplification of the CDR3 region of rearranged TCR beta genes was performed with a multiplex PCR assay on genomic DNA. The Illumina HiSeq System was used to sequence the amplified TCR beta libraries as 87-base-pair reads. Per the source publication's procedure: A later analysis tallied 80 million to 95 million unique TCR beta chains across the 550 to 850 repertoires, and some 12 million of those chains were shared by two or more donors. Raw reads were error-corrected and collapsed into unique sequences by a nearest-neighbor algorithm in which closely related sequences were merged to remove PCR and sequencing errors. To assign V, D and J gene segments, CDR3 sequences were aligned to IMGT reference sequences. For a sequence to be retained, at least a six-nucleotide match to both a V gene segment and a J gene segment was required. A rearrangement was called productive if the CDR3 had no stop codons and remained in frame with V and J, and every other rearrangement was called non-productive. CDR3 was defined by IMGT convention, running from the second conserved V-encoded cysteine to the conserved J-encoded phenylalanine. In an earlier analysis of roughly 580 of the donors, sequences lacking an unambiguous match to a single V gene segment were excluded. An earlier analysis of some 500 of the donors classified V segments as functional when productive rearrangements were above 56.7% and as segregating when the standard deviation between donors was above 5%. A statistical classification framework was built to diagnose cytomegalovirus status from the catalog of TCR beta chain sequences. In a later analysis, TCR nucleotide sequences were compared against IMGT/GENE-DB human TR gene sequences so that V and J genes could be assigned. The TCRdist pipeline was used in a later analysis to assign CDR3 sequences and most-parsimonious VDJ recombination scenarios. In a later analysis, each TCR beta chain was defined by its CDR3 amino acid sequence together with its V-gene family, and reads without a unique V-gene family were excluded. To address suspected cross-contamination and a sequencing artifact, a later analysis removed 450 to 700 highly shared, low-generation-probability nucleotide sequences. In a later analysis, a clonal expansion index for each public chain was calculated from normalized within-repertoire ranks of inferred template counts. In a later analysis, generation probabilities were computed with a VDJ recombination model fitted to out-of-frame rearrangements, and the resulting probabilities were checked against IGoR. A later analysis scored TCR-TCR, TCR-HLA and TCR-CMV co-occurrence with hypergeometric tests, applying a repertoire-size bias correction to TCR pairs. A later analysis estimated false discovery rates by permuting HLA or CMV assignments 20 times. In a later analysis, co-occurring TCRs were grouped using DBSCAN, with TCRdist sequence similarity added in when clustering inside HLA-allele-positive subsets. For co-occurrence clustering, repertoires with fewer than 30,000 or more than 120,000 public chains were excluded, along with roughly 5 repertoires with anomalous nucleotide sharing. This is the immuneACCESS table as TCRdb keeps it, with only in-frame sequences that have V and J called. A part of the clones is gone; compared with another copy, unresolved V genes explain less than half, and the rest is unexplained. The V and J calls and clone size come from that table; D and trimming were worked out from the DNA. In this sample the table shows around 39,000 clones, approximately 75% of which occur a single time. The ten most abundant clones make up roughly 1.4% of the sample.

This clonotype originated in a man younger than 45 in good health and CMV-seronegative. The rearranged segments are TRBV7-2 and TRBJ1-1, with TRBD1 tentatively as D gene (5 bases match). The sequencing input was PBMCs. The CDR3 region reads CASSLQGYTEAFF. The nucleotide sequence is TGTGCCAGCAGCTTACAGGGTTATACTGAAGCTTTCTTT.